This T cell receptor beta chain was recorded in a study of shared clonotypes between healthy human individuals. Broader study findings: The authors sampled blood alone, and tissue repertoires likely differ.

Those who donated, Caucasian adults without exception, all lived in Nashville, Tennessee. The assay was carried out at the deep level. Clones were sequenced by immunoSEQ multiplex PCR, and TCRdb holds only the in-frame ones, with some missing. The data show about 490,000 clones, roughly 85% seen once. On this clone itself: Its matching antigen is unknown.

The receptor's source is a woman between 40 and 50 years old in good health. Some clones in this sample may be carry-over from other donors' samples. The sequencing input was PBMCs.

CDR3 region: CASSVGQNNEQFF. DNA of the CDR3: TGTGCCAGTAGTGTGGGACAAAACAATGAGCAGTTCTTC. The rearrangement joins TRBV19 to TRBJ2-1; TRBD1 might be the D (6 bases). Trimming removed 5 bases at V and 5 bases at J, with 10 bases between. Per the germline V gene, CDR1 is LNHDA and CDR2 is SQIVND (reference sequence). This CDR3 comprises 13 residues.